This T cell receptor beta chain appears in the sequencing data of a study of OX40 agonist ivuxolimab in advanced cancers. Study-wide background: Among those enrolled, mean age was about 63 years (range about 23 to 79) and over 70% were male.

Assay used: immunoSEQ multiplex PCR; TCRdb lists only in-frame clones, some missing. Of roughly 12,000 clones in the sample, approximately 90% were seen once. Worth noting for this clone: Its antigen is undetermined.

The length of the CDR3 is 15 residues. V lost 2 bases, J lost 0 bases, and 8 bases lay in between. Germline values: CDR1 SGHVS, CDR2 FNYEAQ. Study outcomes and limitations: The CD4+ and CD8+ T cells in the blood had expanded clonally by week 6 at 0.1 to 3.0 mg/kg.

The genes are TRBV7-6 and TRBJ2-1; D gene uncertain. This clonotype was obtained from an adult with an advanced solid tumor such as melanoma, head and neck, liver or kidney cancer. The sample was CD4+ or CD8+ T cells sorted from blood, taken in a trial of the OX40 agonist ivuxolimab. CDR3 coding DNA: TGTGCCAGCAGCTTACTCCACACCTCCTACAATGAGCAGTTCTTC. Its translation: CASSLLHTSYNEQFF.